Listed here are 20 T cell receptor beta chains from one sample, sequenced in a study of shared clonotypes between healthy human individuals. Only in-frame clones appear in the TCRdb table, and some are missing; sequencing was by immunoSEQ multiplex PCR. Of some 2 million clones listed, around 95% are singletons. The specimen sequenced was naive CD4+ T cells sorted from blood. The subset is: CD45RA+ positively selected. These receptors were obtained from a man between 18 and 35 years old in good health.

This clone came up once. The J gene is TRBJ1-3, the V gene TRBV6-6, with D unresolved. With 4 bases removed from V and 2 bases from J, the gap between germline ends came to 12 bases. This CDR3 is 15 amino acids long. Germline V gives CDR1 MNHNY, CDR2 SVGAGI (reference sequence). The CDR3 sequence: CASSFPGRTGNTIYF. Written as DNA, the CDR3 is TGTGCCAGCAGTTTTCCGGGGAGGACTGGAAACACCATATATTTT.

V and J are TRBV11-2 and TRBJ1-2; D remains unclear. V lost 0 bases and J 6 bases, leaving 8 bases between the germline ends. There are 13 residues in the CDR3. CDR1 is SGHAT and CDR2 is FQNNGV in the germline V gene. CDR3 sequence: CASSLDGLNGYTF. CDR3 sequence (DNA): TGTGCCAGCAGCTTAGATGGGTTAAATGGCTACACCTTC.

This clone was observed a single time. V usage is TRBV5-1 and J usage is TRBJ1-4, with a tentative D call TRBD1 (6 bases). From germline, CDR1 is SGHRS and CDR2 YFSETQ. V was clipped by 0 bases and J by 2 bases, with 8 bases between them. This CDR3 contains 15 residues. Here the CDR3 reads CASSLERGTNEKLFF. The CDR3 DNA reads TGCGCCAGCAGCTTGGAAAGGGGGACTAATGAAAAACTGTTTTTT.

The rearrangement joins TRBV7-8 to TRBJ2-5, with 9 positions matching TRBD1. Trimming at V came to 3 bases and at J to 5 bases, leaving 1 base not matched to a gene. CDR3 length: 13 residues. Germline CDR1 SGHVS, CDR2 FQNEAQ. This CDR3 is CASSFGQGETQYF. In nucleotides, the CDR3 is TGTGCCAGCAGCTTCGGACAGGGGGAGACCCAGTACTTC.

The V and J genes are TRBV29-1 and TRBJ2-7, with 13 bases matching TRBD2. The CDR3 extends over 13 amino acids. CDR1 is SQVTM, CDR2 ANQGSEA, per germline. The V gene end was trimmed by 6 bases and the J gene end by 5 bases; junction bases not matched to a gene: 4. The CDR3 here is CSVRGLAGNEQYF. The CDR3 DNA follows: TGCAGCGTGAGGGGACTAGCGGGAAACGAGCAGTACTTC.

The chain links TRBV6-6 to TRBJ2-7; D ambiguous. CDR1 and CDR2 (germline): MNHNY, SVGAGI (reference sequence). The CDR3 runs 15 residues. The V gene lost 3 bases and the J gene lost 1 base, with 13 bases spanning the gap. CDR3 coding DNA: TGTGCCAGCAGTTATGGGCAGTTGGAATCCTACGAGCAGTACTTC. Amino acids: CASSYGQLESYEQYF.

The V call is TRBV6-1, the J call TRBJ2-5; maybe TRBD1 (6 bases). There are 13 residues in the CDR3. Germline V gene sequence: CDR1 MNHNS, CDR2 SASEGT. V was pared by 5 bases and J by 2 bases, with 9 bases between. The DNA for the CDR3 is TGTGCCAGCAGTAGGACAGAACAAGAGACCCAGTACTTC. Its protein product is CASSRTEQETQYF.

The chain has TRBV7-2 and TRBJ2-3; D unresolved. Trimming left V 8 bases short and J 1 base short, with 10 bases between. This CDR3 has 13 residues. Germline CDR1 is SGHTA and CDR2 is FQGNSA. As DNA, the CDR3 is TGTGCCAGCCGCAGGCCCGGCACAGATACGCAGTATTTT. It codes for CASRRPGTDTQYF.

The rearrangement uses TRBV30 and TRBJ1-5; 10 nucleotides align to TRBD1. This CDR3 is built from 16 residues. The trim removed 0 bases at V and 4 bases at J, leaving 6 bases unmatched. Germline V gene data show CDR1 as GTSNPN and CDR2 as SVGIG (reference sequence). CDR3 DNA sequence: TGTGCCTGGAGTGTACTTGGGACAGGGGATAATCAGCCCCAGCATTTT. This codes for CAWSVLGTGDNQPQHF.

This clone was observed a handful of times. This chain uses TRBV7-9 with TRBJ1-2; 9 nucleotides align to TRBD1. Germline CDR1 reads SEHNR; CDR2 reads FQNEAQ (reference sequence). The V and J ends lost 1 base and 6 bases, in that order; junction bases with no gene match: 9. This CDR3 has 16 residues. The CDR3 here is CASSLGYGTGLHGYTF. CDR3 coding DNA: TGTGCCAGCAGCTTAGGTTATGGGACAGGGTTACATGGCTACACCTTC.

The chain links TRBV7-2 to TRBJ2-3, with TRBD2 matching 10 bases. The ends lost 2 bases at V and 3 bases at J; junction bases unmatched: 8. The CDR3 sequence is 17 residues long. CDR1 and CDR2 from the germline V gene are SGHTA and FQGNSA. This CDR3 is CASSLSQAGGLTDTQYF. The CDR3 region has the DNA TGTGCCAGCAGCTTATCCCAAGCGGGGGGGCTGACAGATACGCAGTATTTT.

The CDR3 nucleotides read TGTGCCTGGAAGGAGGAGACCCAGTACTTC. Translation: CAWKEETQYF. The rearrangement joins TRBV30 to TRBJ2-5; no definite D call. Germline V gives CDR1 GTSNPN, CDR2 SVGIG (reference sequence). Trimming removed 4 bases at V and 5 bases at J, with 5 bases between. The CDR3 is 10 amino acids.

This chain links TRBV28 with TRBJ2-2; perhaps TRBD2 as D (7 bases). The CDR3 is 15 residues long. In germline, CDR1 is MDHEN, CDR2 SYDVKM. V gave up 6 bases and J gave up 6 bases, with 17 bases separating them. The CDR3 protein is CASRGSRGRAGELFF. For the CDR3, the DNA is TGTGCCAGCAGGGGCTCGCGGGGGCGAGCCGGGGAGCTGTTTTTT. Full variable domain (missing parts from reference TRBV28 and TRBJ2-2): DVKVTQSSRYLVKRTGEKVFLECVQDMDHENMFWYRQDPGLGLRLIYFSYDVKMKEKGDIPEGYSVSREKKERFSLILESASTNQTSMYLCASRGSRGRAGELFFGEGSRLTVL.

CDR3 region: CALFGTATNGNTIYF. The CDR3 DNA sequence: TGTGCCCTATTTGGCACAGCTACGAATGGAAACACCATATATTTT. The genes are TRBV30 and TRBJ1-3; no clear D. Germline V gene data show CDR1 as GTSNPN and CDR2 as SVGIG (reference sequence). The CDR3 has 15 residues. The germline V and J ends were trimmed by 8 bases and 3 bases, with 20 bases remaining between them.

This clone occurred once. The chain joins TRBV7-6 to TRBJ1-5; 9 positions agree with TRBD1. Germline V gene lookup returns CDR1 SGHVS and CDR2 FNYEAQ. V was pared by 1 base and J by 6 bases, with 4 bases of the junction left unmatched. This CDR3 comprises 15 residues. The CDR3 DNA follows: TGTGCCAGCAGCTTAGGAGGGACAGGGCGTCAGCCCCAGCATTTT. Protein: CASSLGGTGRQPQHF. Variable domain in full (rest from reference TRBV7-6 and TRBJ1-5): GAGVSQSPRYKVTKRGQDVALRCDPISGHVSLYWYRQALGQGPEFLTYFNYEAQQDKSGLPNDRFSAERPEGSISTLTIQRTEQRDSAMYRCASSLGGTGRQPQHFGDGTRLSIL.

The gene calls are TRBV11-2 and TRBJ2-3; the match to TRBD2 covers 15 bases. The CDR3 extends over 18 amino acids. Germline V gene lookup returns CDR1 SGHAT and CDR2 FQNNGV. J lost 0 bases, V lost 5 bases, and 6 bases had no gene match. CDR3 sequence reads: CASSPGLAGGQSTDTQYF. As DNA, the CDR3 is TGTGCCAGCAGCCCAGGACTAGCGGGAGGGCAGAGCACAGATACGCAGTATTTT.

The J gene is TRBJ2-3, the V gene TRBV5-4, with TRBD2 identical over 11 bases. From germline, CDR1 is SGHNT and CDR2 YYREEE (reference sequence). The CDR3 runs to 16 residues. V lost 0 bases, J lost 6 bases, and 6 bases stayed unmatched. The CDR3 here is CASSLGASGRYDTQYF. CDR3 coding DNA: TGTGCCAGCAGCTTGGGGGCTAGCGGGAGGTACGATACGCAGTATTTT.

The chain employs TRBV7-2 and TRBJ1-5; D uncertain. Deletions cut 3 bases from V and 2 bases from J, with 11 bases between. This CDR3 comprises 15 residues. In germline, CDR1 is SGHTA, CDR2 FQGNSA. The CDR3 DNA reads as TGTGCCAGCAGCTTGGATCCCGGGGGCAATCAGCCCCAGCATTTT. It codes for CASSLDPGGNQPQHF.

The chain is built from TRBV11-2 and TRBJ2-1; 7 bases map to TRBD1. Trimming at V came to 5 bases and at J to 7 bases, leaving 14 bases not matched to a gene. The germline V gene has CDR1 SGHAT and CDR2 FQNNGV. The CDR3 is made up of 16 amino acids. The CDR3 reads CASSTSGTVPRNEQFF. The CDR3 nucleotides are TGTGCCAGCAGCACCTCCGGGACAGTCCCGAGGAATGAGCAGTTCTTC.

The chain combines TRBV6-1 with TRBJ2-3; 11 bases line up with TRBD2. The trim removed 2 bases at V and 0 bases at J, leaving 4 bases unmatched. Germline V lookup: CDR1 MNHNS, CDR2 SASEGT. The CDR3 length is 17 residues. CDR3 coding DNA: TGTGCCAGCAGTGAATCGAGGACTAGCGGGAGCACAGATACGCAGTATTTT. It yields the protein CASSESRTSGSTDTQYF.